This TCR beta chain is from a study of neurological immune-mediated disorders. This clonotype was seen ten or more times. TCRdb re-called the 5' RACE reads through MiXCR, storing one row per CDR3 protein. The profile shows tens of thousands of distinct CDR3 sequences, under 6.5% of them singletons. The ends lost 5 bases at V and 4 bases at J; junction bases unmatched: 14. The CDR3 runs 16 residues. The germline V gene has CDR1 PRHDT and CDR2 FYEKMQ (reference sequence). This sequence originates from a woman between 45 and 60 years old in good health. The chain uses TRBV13 and TRBJ2-7; 7 bases line up with TRBD2. The source material was CD4+ T cells from blood. DNA for the CDR3: TGTGCCAGCAGCCGACGGGTGGGCGGGAGAGCTTACGAGCAGTACTTC. Its protein product is CASSRRVGGRAYEQYF.